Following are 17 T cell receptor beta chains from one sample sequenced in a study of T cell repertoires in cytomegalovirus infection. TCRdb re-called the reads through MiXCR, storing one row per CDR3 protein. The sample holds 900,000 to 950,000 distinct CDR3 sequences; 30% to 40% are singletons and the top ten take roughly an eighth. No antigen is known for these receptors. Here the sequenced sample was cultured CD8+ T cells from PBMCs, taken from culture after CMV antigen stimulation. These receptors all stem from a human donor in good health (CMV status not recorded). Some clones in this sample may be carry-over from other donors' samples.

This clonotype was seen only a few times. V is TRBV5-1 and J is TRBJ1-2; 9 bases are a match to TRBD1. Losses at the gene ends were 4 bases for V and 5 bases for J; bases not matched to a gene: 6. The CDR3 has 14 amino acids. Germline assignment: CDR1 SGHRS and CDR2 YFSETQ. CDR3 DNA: TGCGCCAGCAGCGATAGGACAGGGGCGTATGGCTACACCTTC. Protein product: CASSDRTGAYGYTF. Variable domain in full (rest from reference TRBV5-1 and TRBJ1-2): KAGVTQTPRYLIKTRGQQVTLSCSPISGHRSVSWYQQTPGQGLQFLFEYFSETQRNKGNFPGRFSGRQFSNSRSEMNVSTLELGDSALYLCASSDRTGAYGYTFGSGTRLTVV.

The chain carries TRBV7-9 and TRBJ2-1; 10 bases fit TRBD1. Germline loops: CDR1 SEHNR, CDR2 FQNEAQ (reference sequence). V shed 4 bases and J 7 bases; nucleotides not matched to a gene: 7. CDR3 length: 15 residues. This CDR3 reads CASSWTGGKWNEQFF. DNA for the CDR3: TGTGCCAGCAGCTGGACAGGGGGAAAGTGGAATGAGCAGTTCTTC.

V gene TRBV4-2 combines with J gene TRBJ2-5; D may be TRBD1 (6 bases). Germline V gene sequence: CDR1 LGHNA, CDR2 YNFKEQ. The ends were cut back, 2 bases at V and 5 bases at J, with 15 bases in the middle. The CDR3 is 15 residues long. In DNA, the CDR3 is TGTGCCAGCAGCCAACCAAGCGAGGGGGTGGAGACCCAGTACTTC. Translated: CASSQPSEGVETQYF.

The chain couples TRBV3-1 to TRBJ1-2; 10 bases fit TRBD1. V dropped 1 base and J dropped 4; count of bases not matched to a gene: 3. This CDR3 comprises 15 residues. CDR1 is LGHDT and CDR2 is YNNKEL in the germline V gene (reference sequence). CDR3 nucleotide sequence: TGTGCCAGCAGCCAAGGTCGACAGGGGGCCTATGGCTACACCTTC. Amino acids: CASSQGRQGAYGYTF. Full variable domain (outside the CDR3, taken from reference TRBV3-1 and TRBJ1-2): DTAVSQTPKYLVTQMGNDKSIKCEQNLGHDTMYWYKQDSKKFLKIMFSYNNKELIINETVPNRFSPKSPDKAHLNLHINSLELGDSAVYFCASSQGRQGAYGYTFGSGTRLTVV.

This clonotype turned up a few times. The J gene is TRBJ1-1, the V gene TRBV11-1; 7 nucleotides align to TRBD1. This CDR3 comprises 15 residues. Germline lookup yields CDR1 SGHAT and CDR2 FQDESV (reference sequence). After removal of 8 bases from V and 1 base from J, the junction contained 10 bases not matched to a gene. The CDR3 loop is CASPPPGQPNTEAFF. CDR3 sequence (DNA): TGTGCCAGCCCCCCCCCGGGACAGCCGAACACTGAAGCTTTCTTT.

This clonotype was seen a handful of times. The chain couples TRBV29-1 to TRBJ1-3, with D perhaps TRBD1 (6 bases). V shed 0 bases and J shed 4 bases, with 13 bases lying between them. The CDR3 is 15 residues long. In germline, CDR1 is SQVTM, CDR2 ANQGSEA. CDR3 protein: CSVEDRGQGGNTIYF. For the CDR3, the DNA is TGCAGCGTTGAAGATCGGGGGCAGGGAGGAAACACCATATATTTT.

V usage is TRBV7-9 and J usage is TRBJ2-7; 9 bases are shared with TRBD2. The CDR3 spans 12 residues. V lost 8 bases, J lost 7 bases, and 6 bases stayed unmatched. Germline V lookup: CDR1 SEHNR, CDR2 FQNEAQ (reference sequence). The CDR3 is CASGLAGREQYF. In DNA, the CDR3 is TGTGCCAGCGGCCTAGCGGGGAGGGAGCAGTACTTC.

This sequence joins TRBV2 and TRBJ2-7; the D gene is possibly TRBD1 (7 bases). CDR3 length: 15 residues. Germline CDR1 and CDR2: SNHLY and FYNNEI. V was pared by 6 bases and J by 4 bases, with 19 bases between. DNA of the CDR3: TGTGCCAGCAGGGGGAGGACAGGCCTTCGGTACGAGCAGTACTTC. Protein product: CASRGRTGLRYEQYF.

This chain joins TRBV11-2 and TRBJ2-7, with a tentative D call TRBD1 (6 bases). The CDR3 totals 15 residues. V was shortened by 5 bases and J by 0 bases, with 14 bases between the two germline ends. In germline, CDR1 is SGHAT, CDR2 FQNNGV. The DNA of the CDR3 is TGTGCCAGCAGCAATGACAGGAGGCCCTCCTACGAGCAGTACGTC. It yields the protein CASSNDRRPSYEQYV.

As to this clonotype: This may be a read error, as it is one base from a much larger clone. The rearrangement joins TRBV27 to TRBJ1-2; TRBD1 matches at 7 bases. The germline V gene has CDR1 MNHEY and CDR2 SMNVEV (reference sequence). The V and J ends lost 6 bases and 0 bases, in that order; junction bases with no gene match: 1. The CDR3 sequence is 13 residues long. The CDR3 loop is CASRTGSNYGYTF. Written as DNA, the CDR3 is TGTGCCAGCAGGACAGGGTCTAACTATGGCTACACCTTC.

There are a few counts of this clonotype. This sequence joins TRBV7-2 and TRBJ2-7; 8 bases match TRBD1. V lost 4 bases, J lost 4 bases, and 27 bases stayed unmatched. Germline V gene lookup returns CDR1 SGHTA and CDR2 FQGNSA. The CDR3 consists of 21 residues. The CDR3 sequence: CASSSQNPGQDTPSSFYEQYF. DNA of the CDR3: TGTGCCAGCAGCTCCCAAAATCCGGGACAGGATACCCCTTCGTCCTTTTACGAGCAGTACTTC.

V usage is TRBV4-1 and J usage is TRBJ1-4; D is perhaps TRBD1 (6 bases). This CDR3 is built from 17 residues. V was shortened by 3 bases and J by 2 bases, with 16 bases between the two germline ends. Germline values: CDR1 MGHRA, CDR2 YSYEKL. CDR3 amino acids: CASSHQGTQGTNEKLFF. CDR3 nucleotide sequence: TGCGCCAGCAGCCATCAAGGGACGCAGGGGACTAATGAAAAACTGTTTTTT.

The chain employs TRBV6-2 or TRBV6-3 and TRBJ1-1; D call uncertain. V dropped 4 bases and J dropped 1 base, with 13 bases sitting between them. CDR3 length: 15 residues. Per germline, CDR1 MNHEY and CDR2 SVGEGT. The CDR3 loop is CASSWSSSTNTEAFF. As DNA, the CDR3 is TGTGCCAGCAGTTGGTCATCTTCTACGAACACTGAAGCTTTCTTT.

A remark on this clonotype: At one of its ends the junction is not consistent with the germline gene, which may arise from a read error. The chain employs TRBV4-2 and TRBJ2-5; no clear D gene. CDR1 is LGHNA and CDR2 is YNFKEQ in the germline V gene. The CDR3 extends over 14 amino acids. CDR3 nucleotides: TGTGCCAGCAGCCAAGAAGAAGGTTTGCAGACTCAGTACTTC. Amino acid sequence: CASSQEEGLQTQYF.

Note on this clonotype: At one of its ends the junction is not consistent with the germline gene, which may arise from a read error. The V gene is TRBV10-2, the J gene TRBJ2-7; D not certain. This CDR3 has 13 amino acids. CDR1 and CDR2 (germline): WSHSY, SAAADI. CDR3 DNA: TGCGCCGGCAGTGAGGCAGTCTCCTACGAGCAGTACTTC. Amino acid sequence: CAGSEAVSYEQYF.

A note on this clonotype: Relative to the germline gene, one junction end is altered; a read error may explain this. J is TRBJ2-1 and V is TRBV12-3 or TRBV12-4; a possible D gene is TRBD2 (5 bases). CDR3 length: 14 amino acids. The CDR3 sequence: CASSFGISHNEQFF. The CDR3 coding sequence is TGTGCCAGCAGCTTCGGGATCTCCCACAATGAGCAGTTCTTC.

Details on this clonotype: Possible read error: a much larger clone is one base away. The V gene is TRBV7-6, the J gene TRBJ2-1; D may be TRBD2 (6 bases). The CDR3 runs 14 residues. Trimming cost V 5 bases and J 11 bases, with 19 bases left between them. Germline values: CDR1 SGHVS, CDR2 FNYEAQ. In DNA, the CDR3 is TGTGCCAGCAGCCCACCCAGTTGGGGGGATAAGCAGTTCTTC. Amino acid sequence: CASSPPSWGDKQFF.